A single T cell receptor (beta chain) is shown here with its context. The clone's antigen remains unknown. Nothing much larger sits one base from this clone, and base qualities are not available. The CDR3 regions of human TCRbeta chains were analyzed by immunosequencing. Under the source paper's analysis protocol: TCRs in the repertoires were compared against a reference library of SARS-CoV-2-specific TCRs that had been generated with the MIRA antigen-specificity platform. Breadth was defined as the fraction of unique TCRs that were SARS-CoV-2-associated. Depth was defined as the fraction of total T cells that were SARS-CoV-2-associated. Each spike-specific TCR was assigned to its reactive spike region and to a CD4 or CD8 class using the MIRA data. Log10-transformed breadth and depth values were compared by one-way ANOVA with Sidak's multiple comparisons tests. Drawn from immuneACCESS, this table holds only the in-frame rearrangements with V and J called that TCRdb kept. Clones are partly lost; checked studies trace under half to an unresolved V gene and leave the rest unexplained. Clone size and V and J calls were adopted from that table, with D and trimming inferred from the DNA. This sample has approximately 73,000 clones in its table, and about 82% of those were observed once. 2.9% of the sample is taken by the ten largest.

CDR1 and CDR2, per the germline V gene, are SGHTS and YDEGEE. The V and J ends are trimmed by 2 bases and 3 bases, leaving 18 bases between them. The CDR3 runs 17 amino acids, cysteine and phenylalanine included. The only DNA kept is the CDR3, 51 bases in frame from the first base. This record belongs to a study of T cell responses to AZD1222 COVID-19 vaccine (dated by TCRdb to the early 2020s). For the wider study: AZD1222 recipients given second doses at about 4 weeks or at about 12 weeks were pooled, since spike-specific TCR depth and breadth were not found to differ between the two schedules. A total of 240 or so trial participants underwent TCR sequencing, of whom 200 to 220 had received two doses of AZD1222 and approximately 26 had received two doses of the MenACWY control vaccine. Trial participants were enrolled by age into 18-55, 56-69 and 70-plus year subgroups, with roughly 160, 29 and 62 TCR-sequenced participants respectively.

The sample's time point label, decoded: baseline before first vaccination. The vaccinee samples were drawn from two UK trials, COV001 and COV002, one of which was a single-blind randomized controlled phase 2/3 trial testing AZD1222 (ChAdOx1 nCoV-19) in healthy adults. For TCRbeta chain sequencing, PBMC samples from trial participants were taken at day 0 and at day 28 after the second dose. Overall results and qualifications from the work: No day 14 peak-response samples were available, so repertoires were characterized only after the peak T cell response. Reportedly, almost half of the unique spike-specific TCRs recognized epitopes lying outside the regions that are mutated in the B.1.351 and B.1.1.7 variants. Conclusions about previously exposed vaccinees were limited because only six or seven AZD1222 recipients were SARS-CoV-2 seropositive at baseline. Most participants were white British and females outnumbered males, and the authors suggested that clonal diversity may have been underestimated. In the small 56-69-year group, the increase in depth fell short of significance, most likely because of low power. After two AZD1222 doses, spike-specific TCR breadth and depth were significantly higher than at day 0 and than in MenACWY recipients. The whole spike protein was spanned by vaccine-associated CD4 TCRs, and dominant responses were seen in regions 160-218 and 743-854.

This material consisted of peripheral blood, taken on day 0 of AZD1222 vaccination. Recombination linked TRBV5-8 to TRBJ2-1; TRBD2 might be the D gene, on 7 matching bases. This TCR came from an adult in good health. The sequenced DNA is TGTGCCAGCAGCTTCGGGGGGCTAGCGGAGAGCTACAATGAGCAGTTCTTC. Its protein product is CASSFGGLAESYNEQFF.